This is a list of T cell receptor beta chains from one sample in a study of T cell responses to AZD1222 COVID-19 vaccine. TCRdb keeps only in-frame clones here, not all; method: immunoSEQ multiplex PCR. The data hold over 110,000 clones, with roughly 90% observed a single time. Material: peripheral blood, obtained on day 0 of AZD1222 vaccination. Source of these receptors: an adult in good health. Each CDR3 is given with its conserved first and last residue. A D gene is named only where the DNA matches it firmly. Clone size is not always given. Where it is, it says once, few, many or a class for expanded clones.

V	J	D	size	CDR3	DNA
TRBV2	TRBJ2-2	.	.	CASSDGQAGELFF	TGTGCCAGCAGTGACGGACAAGCCGGGGAGCTGTTTTTT
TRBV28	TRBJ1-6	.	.	CASSLTPNSPLHF	TGTGCCAGCAGTTTGACACCGAATTCACCCCTCCACTTT
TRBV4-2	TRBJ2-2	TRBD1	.	CASSQETGGSGELFF	TGTGCCAGCAGCCAAGAAACAGGGGGCTCCGGGGAGCTGTTTTTT
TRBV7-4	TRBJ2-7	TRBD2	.	CASSLGTAGESYEQYF	TGTGCCAGCAGCTTAGGTACCGCGGGAGAGTCCTACGAGCAGTACTTC
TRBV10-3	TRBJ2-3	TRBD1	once	CAIRRQGPTDTQYF	TGTGCCATCAGGCGACAGGGACCCACAGATACGCAGTATTTT
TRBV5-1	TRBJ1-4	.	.	CASGPAATNEKLFF	TGCGCCAGCGGCCCAGCTGCAACTAATGAAAAACTGTTTTTT
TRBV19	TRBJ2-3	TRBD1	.	CASSIWGQDRTDTQYF	TGTGCCAGTAGTATATGGGGACAGGACCGCACAGATACGCAGTATTTT
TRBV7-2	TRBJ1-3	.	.	CASSLAVGSGNTIYF	TGTGCCAGCAGCTTAGCTGTGGGAAGTGGAAACACCATATATTTT
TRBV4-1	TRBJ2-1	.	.	CASSQDGAYSSYNEQFF	TGCGCCAGCAGCCAAGATGGGGCGTACAGCTCCTACAATGAGCAGTTCTTC
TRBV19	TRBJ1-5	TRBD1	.	CASSKQGSRGQPQHF	TGTGCCAGTAGTAAACAGGGGTCACGGGGCCAGCCCCAGCATTTT
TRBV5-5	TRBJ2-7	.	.	CASSQDRPHSYEQYF	TGTGCCAGCAGCCAGGACAGACCCCATTCCTACGAGCAGTACTTC
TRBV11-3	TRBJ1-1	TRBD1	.	CASSDTGGHEPAFF	TGTGCCAGCAGCGACACAGGGGGCCACGAGCCAGCTTTCTTT
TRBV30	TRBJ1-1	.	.	CAWSRTPLGTEAFF	TGTGCCTGGAGTAGGACCCCTTTGGGCACTGAAGCTTTCTTT
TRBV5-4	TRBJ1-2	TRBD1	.	CASSRGTELYGYTF	TGTGCCAGCAGCCGGGGGACAGAACTTTATGGCTACACCTTC
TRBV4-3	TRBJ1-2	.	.	CASSQRRGNYGYTF	TGCGCCAGCAGCCAACGGCGGGGGAACTATGGCTACACCTTC
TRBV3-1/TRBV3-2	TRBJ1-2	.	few	CASSQDRGTLRGYTF	TGTGCCAGCAGCCAAGATAGGGGGACCTTGAGGGGCTACACCTTC
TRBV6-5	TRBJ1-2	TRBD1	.	CASSRTGVLNYGYTF	TGTGCCAGCAGTCGAACAGGGGTCCTAAACTATGGCTACACCTTC
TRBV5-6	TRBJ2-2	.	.	CASNRWETGELFF	TGTGCCAGCAACCGATGGGAGACCGGGGAGCTGTTTTTT
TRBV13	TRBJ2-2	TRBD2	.	CASSLGRKREGPGELFF	TGTGCCAGCAGCTTAGGCCGGAAGCGGGAGGGGCCCGGGGAGCTGTTTTTT
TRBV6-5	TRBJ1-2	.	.	CASRPGNAVLYGYTF	TGTGCCAGCAGGCCCGGCAACGCAGTATTATATGGCTACACCTTC
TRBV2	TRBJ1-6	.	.	CASSEAQIPPLHF	TGTGCCAGCAGTGAAGCACAAATACCACCCCTCCACTTT
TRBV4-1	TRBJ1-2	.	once	CASSQEGFRVIYGYTF	TGCGCCAGCAGCCAAGAAGGGTTTAGGGTTATCTATGGCTACACCTTC
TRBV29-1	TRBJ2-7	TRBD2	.	CSVTSGRTYEQYF	TGCAGCGTTACTAGCGGGAGAACCTACGAGCAGTACTTC
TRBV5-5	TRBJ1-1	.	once	CASTKPPGGTEAFF	TGTGCCAGCACCAAACCCCCGGGGGGCACTGAAGCTTTCTTT
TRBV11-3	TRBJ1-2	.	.	CASSRGPEEGYTF	TGTGCCAGCAGTCGGGGACCAGAGGAAGGCTACACCTTC
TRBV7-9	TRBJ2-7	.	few	CASTRGNYEQYF	TGTGCCAGCACCCGCGGCAACTACGAGCAGTACTTC
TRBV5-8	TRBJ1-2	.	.	CASRWYGYTF	TGTGCCAGCAGGTGGTATGGCTACACCTTC
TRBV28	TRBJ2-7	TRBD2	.	CASSLRASGRDEQYF	TGTGCCAGCAGTTTACGGGCTAGCGGGAGGGACGAGCAGTACTTC
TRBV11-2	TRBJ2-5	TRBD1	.	CASSTRDRYQETQYF	TGTGCCAGCAGCACAAGGGACAGGTACCAAGAGACCCAGTACTTC
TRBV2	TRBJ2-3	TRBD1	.	CARTGTGSTDTQYF	TGTGCCAGGACCGGGACAGGTAGCACAGATACGCAGTATTTT
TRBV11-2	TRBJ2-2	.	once	CASSKLGGYTGELFF	TGTGCCAGCAGCAAGCTGGGGGGATACACCGGGGAGCTGTTTTTT
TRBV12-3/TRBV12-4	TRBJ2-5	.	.	CASSLARETQYF	TGTGCCAGCAGTTTAGCGCGGGAGACCCAGTACTTC
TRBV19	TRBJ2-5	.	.	CASSNAGQETQYF	TGTGCCAGTAGTAATGCAGGGCAAGAGACCCAGTACTTC
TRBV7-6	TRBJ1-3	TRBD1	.	CASSTDRVPGNTIYF	TGTGCCAGCAGTACAGACAGGGTTCCTGGAAACACCATATATTTT
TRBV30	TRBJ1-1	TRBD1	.	CAWYRDSLEAFF	TGTGCCTGGTATAGGGACAGTCTTGAAGCTTTCTTT
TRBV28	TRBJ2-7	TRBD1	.	CASSSIGTGAGVQYF	TGTGCCAGCAGTTCTATCGGGACAGGCGCCGGCGTGCAGTACTTC
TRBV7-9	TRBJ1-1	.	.	CASSLVGGNTEAFF	TGTGCCAGCAGCTTAGTTGGGGGCAACACTGAAGCTTTCTTT
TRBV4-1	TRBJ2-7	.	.	CASSQETAVQREQYF	TGCGCCAGCAGCCAAGAGACTGCCGTACAACGCGAGCAGTACTTC
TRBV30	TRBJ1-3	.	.	CAWGYDSGNTIYF	TGTGCCTGGGGGTATGACTCTGGAAACACCATATATTTT
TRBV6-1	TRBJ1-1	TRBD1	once	CASSDQGVVTEAFF	TGTGCCAGCAGTGATCAGGGGGTAGTCACTGAAGCTTTCTTT
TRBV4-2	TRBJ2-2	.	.	CASSQPTDRTGELFF	TGTGCCAGCAGCCAACCTACCGACCGCACCGGGGAGCTGTTTTTT
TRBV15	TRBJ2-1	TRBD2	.	CATSREAAGGFSYNEQFF	TGTGCCACCAGCAGAGAAGCAGCGGGAGGATTCTCCTACAATGAGCAGTTCTTC
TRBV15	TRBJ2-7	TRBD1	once	CATSGTSGGPLWNEQYF	TGTGCCACCAGCGGAACTTCAGGGGGCCCGCTCTGGAACGAGCAGTACTTC
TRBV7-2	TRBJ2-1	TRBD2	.	CASSFLSGKVNEQFF	TGTGCCAGCAGCTTCCTTAGCGGGAAGGTAAATGAGCAGTTCTTC
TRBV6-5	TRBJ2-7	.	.	CASYGFQRSEQYF	TGTGCCAGCTATGGGTTTCAGAGGAGCGAGCAGTACTTC
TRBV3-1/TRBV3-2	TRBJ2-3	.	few	CASSQDEGPLRRYF	TGTGCCAGCAGCCAAGATGAGGGCCCCCTAAGGCGGTATTTT
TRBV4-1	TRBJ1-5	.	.	CASSQDGGWGQPQHF	TGCGCCAGCAGCCAAGATGGGGGGTGGGGTCAGCCCCAGCATTTT
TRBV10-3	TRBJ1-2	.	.	CAISESRADRYYGYTF	TGTGCCATCAGTGAGTCTAGGGCAGATAGATACTATGGCTACACCTTC